This T cell receptor (beta chain) derives from a study of PD-1 blockade in mismatch repair-deficient tumors. The TCR-sequenced patients were a few responders to pembrolizumab. The method was immunoSEQ multiplex PCR; TCRdb's version includes in-frame clones alone and lacks a portion of them. The sample yields over 75,000 clones, 81% seen once. The origin of this receptor is an adult with mismatch repair-deficient cancer. This specimen was peripheral blood, taken 12 weeks after starting pembrolizumab.

The CDR3 sequence: CASSLVGEGLSYEQYF. The CDR3 nucleotides read TGTGCCAGCAGCTTAGTAGGGGAGGGCCTCTCCTACGAGCAGTACTTC. This chain connects TRBV13 to TRBJ2-7; TRBD2 agrees at 7 bases. V was clipped by 1 base and J by 0 bases; unmatched bases: 6. This CDR3 spans 16 amino acids. Germline loops: CDR1 PRHDT, CDR2 FYEKMQ (reference sequence).